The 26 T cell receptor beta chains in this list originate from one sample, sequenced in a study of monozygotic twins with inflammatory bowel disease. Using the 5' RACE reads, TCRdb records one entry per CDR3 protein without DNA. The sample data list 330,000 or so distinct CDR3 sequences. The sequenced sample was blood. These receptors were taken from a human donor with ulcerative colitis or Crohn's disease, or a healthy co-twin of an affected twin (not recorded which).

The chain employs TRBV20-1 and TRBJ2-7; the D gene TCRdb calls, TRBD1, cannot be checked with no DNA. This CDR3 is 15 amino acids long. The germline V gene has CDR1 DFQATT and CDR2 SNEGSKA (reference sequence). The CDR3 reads CSARTDRDESYEQYF.

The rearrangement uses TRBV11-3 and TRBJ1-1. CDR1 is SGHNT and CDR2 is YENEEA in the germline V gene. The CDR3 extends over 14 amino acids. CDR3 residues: CASSLDRWTTEAFF.

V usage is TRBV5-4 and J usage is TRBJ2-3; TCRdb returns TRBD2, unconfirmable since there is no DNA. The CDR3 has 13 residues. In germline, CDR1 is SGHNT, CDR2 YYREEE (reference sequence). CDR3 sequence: CASSPDRADTQYF.

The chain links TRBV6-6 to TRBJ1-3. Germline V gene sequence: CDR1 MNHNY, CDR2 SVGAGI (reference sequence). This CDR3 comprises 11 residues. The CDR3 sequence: CASRGGSTIYF.

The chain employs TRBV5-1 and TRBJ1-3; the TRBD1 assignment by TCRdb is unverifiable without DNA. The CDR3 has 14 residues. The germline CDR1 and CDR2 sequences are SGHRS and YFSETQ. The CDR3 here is CASSTGGSGITIYF.

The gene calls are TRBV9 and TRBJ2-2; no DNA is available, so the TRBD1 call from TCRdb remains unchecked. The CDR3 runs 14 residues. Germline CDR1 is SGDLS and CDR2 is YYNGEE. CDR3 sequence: CASSARRVTGELFF.

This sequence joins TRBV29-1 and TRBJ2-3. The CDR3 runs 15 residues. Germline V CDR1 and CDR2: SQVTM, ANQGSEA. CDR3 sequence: CSVESGYLSTDTQYF.

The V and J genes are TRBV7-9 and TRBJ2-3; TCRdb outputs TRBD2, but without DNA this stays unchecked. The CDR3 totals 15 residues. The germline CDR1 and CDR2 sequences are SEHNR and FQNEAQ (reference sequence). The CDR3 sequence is CASSLRRGSTDTQYF.

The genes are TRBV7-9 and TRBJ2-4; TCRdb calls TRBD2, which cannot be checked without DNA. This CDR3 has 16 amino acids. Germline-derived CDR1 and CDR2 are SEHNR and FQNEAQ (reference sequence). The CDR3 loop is CASSPTRERAKNIQYF.

The CDR3 loop is CASSLEAGTHYEQYF. V and J are TRBV27 and TRBJ2-7. The CDR3 runs 15 residues. Germline lookup yields CDR1 MNHEY and CDR2 SMNVEV (reference sequence).

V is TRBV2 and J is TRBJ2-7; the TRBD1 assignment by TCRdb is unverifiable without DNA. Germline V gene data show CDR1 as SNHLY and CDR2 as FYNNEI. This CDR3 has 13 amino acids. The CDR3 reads CARGDESSYEQYF.

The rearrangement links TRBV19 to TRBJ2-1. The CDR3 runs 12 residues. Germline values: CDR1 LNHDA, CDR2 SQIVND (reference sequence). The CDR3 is CASSLGVNEQFF. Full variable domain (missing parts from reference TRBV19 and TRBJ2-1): DGGITQSPKYLFRKEGQNVTLSCEQNLNHDAMYWYRQDPGQGLRLIYYSQIVNDFQKGDIAEGYSVSREKKESFPLTVTSAQKNPTAFYLCASSLGVNEQFFGPGTRLTVL.

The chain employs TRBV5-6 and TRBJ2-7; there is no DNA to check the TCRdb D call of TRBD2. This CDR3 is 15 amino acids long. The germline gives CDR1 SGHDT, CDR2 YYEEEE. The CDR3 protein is CASSFGPSAGREQYF.

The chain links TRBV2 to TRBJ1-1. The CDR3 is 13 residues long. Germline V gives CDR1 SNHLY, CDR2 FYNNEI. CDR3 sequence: CASRWTENTEAFF.

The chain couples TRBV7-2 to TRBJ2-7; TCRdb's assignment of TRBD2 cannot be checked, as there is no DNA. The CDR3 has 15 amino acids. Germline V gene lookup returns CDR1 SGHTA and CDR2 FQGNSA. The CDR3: CASSRWTSRPYEQYF.

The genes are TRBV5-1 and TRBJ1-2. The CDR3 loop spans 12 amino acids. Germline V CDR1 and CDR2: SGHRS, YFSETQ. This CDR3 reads CASSVTGYGYTF.

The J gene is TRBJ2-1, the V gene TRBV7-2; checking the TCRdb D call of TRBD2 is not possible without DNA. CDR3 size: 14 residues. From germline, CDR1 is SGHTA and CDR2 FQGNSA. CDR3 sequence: CASSSRGGFYEQFF.

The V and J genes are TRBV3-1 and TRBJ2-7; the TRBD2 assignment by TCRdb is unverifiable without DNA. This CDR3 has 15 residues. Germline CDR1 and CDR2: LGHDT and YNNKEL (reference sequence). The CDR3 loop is CASSREAGGTYEQYF.

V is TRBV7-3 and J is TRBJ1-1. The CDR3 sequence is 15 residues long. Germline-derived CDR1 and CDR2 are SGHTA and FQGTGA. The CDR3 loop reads CASSLMGRMNTEAFF.

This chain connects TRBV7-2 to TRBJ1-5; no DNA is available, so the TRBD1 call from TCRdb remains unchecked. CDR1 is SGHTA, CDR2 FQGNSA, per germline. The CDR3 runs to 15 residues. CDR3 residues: CASSLDTGGWKPQHF.

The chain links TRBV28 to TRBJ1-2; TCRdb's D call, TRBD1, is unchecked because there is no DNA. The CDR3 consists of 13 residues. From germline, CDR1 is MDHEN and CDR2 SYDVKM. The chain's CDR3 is CASRVDRNYGYTF.

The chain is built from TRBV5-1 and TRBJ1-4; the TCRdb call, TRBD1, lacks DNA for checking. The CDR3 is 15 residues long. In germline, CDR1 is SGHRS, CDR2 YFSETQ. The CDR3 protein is CASSFRDATNEKLFF. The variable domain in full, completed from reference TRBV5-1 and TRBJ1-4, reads KAGVTQTPRYLIKTRGQQVTLSCSPISGHRSVSWYQQTPGQGLQFLFEYFSETQRNKGNFPGRFSGRQFSNSRSEMNVSTLELGDSALYLCASSFRDATNEKLFFGSGTQLSVL.

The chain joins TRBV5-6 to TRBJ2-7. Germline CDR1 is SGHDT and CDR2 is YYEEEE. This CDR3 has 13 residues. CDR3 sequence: CASGKTPTYEQYF.

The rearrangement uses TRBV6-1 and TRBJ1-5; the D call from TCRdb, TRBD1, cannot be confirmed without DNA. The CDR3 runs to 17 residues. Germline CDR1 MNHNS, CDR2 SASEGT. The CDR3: CASSDISGTGRNQPQHF.

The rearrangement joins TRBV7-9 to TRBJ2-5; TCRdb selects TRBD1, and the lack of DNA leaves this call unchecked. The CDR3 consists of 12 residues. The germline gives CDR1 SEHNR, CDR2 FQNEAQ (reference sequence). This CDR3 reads CASSLGAETQYF.

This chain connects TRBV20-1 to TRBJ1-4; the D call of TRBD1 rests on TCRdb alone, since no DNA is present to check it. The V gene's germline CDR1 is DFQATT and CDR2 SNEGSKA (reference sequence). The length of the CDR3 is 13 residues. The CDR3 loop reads CSARVGGNEKLFF.